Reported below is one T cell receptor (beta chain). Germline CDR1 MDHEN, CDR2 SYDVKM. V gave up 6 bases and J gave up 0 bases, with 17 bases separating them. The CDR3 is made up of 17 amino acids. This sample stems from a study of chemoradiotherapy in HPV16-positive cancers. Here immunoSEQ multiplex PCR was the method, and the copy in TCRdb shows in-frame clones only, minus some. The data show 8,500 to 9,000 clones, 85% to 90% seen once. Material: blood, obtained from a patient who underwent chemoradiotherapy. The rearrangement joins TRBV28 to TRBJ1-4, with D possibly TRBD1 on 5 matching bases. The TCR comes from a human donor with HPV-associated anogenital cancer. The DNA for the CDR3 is TGTGCCAGCAGCCTCCCTAGGGGCCTAGCAACTAATGAAAAACTGTTTTTT. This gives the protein CASSLPRGLATNEKLFF.